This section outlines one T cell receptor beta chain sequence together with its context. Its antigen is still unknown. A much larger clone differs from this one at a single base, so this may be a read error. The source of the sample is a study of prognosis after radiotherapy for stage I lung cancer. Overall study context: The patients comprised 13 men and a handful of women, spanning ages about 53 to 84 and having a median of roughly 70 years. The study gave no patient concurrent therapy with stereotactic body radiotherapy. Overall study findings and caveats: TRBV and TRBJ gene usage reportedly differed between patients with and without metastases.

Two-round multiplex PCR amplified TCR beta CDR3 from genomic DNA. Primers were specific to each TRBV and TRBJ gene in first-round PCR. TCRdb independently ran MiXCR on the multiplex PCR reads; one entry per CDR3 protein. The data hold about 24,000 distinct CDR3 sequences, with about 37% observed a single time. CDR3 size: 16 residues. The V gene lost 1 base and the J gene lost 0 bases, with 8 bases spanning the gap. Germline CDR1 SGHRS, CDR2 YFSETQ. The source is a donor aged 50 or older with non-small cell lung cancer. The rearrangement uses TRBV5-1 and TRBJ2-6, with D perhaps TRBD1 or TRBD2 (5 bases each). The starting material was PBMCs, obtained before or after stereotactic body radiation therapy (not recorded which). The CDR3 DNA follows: TGCGCCAGCAGCTTGTGGGGGAGCTCTGGGGCCAACGTCCTGACTTTC. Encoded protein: CASSLWGSSGANVLTF.